This T cell receptor beta chain was sequenced in a study of cytomegalovirus exposure and HLA in healthy donors. V trimming: 4 bases; J trimming: 8 bases; junction bases outside the gene matches: 20. Germline V gene sequence: CDR1 SGDLS, CDR2 YYNGEE. There are 18 residues in the CDR3. Both 60 Vbeta primers and 13 Jbeta primers went into the PCR. Methods used by the authors: Some 9.9 million shared chains were among around 80 million unique TCR beta chains counted in a later analysis. This table comes from immunoSEQ multiplex PCR, and its TCRdb copy is limited to in-frame clones, with some not included. The V and J calls and clone size come from that table; D and trimming were worked out from the DNA. The table lists tens of thousands of clones, roughly 70% of them singletons.

The chain joins TRBV9 to TRBJ1-4; 7 bases line up with TRBD1. Sequencing was done on a sample of PBMCs. This receptor was taken from a man in his fifties or sixties in good health and CMV-seronegative. Written as DNA, the CDR3 is TGTGCCAGCAGCAGGGCTGACAGGGAGGCCCTTCGAGGAGAAAAACTGTTTTTT. This sequence encodes CASSRADREALRGEKLFF.